One T cell receptor beta chain is described in this entry. What it binds is not known. TCRdb keeps only in-frame clones here, not all; method: immunoSEQ multiplex PCR. The table records approximately 88,000 clones, roughly 80% of them present only once. V was shortened by 5 bases and J by 6 bases, with 11 bases between the two germline ends. The CDR3 extends over 13 amino acids. The germline CDR1 and CDR2 sequences are GTSNPN and SVGIG (reference sequence). The data were taken from a study of T cell responses to AZD1222 COVID-19 vaccine. Study-wide results and caveats: Repertoire collection took place solely once the T cell response had peaked.

This sequence was found in an adult in good health. Here the sequenced sample was peripheral blood, taken on day 0 of AZD1222 vaccination. The chain combines TRBV30 with TRBJ1-6, with a weak D call TRBD1 (5 bases). CDR3 residues: CAWGDLLNSPLHF. The CDR3 coding sequence is TGTGCCTGGGGGGACCTCCTTAATTCACCCCTCCACTTT. The whole variable domain, filled in from reference TRBV30 and TRBJ1-6, reads SQTIHQWPATLVQPVGSPLSLECTVEGTSNPNLYWYRQAAGRGLQLLFYSVGIGQISSEVPQNLSASRPQDRQFILSSKKLLLSDSGFYLCAWGDLLNSPLHFGNGTRLTVT.